This T cell receptor beta chain is drawn from a study of prognosis after radiotherapy for stage I lung cancer. Study results and caveats: Patients developing distant metastases showed lower Shannon entropy after stereotactic body radiation therapy. The median unique TCR clone count dropped from approximately 9,100 to 7,200 after stereotactic body radiation therapy.

This clonotype was seen many times. No antigen is known for it. Two-round multiplex PCR, the amplification method, yielded TCR beta CDR3 from genomic DNA. First-round PCR, the initial amplification, used primers specific to each TRBV and TRBJ gene. PCR's second round employed universal primers. Via MiXCR, TCRdb re-called the multiplex PCR reads, giving one row per CDR3 protein. Of around 21,000 distinct CDR3 sequences detected, roughly 43% appear once; the ten largest clones hold around 29%. The CDR3 runs to 13 residues. V was trimmed by 1 base and J by 10 bases, leaving 11 bases between them. The sample consisted of PBMCs, taken before or after stereotactic body radiation therapy (not recorded which). This TCR was sampled from a donor aged 50 or older with non-small cell lung cancer. The V call is TRBV12-3 or TRBV12-4, the J call TRBJ2-1; perhaps TRBD1 as D (5 bases). CDR3 protein: CASSLGGLVEQFF. CDR3 nucleotide sequence: TGTGCCAGCAGTTTAGGGGGCCTGGTGGAGCAGTTCTTC.